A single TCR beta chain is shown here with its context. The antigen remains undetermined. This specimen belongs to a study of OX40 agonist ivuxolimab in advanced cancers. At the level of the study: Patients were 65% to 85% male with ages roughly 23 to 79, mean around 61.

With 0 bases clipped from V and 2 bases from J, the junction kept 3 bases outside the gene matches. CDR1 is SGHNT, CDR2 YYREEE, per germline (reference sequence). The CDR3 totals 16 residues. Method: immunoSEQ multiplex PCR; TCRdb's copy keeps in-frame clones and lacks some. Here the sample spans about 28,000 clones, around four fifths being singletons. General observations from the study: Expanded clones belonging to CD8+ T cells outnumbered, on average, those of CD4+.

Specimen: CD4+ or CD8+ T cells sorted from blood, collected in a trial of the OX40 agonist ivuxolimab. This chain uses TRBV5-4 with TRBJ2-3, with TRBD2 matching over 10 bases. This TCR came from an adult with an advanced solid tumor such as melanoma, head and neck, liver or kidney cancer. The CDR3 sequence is CASSLELAGFTDTQYF. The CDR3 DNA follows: TGTGCCAGCAGCTTGGAACTAGCGGGGTTCACAGATACGCAGTATTTT.